The present entry profiles one T cell receptor (beta chain) with its context. Assay used: immunoSEQ multiplex PCR; TCRdb lists only in-frame clones, some missing. The sample yields nearly 15,000 clones, approximately 59% seen once. The data originate from a study of graft-versus-host responses after intestinal transplantation. Graft samples were processed, releasing intraepithelial and lamina propria lymphocytes. The J segment lost 10 bases and the V segment lost 4 bases, leaving 6 bases of the junction unmatched. Germline CDR1 SGHDN, CDR2 FVKESK. The CDR3 has 13 residues. This chain uses TRBV14 with TRBJ2-1; 8 bases match TRBD1. The sample was ileum tissue, taken 524 days after transplant. The sequence was collected from a human patient who received an intestinal transplant, so some T cells may come from the graft donor. CDR3 nucleotides: TGTGCCAGCAGCCCCGGACAGGGTTCGGAGCAGTTCTTC. Translating gives CASSPGQGSEQFF.